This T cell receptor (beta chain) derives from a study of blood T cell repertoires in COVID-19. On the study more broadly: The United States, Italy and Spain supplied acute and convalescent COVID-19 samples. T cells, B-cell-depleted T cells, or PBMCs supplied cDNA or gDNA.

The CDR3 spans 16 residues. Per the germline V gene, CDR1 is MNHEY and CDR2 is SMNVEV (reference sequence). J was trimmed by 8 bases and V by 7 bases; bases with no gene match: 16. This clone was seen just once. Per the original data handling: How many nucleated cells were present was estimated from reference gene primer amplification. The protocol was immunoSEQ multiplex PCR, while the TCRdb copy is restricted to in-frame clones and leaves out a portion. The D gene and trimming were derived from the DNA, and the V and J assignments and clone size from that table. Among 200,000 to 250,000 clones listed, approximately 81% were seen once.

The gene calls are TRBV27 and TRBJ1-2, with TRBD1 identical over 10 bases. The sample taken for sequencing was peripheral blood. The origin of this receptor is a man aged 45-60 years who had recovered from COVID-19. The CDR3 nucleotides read TGTGCCAGCACCCTCACCGGGACAGGGGAAACGAAAGGCTACACCTTC. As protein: CASTLTGTGETKGYTF.